Sequencing of this TCR beta chain was carried out in a study of blood T cell repertoires in COVID-19. Study context: T cells, B-cell-depleted T cells, or PBMCs supplied cDNA or gDNA.

The CDR3 is made up of 13 amino acids. Trimming took off 0 bases at V and 1 base at J, with 4 bases between the two ends. CDR1 and CDR2 (germline): SGHRS, YFSETQ. Under the authors' procedure: Reference gene primer amplification in the assay estimated nucleated cell counts. The protocol was immunoSEQ multiplex PCR, while the TCRdb copy is restricted to in-frame clones and leaves out a portion. That table furnishes V, J and clone size, whereas the DNA furnished D and trimming. There are 200,000 to 300,000 clones in the sample; about 82% occur only once, and 4% to 6% lies in the top ten. It was during active infection that Seattle patients were enrolled and then longitudinally followed.

The sample taken for sequencing was peripheral blood. This rearrangement joins TRBV5-1 to TRBJ1-2; D gene ambiguous. This receptor was taken from a man in his fifties or sixties with COVID-19, enrolled during active disease. This chain's CDR3 is CASSLDSNYGYTF. CDR3 nucleotides: TGCGCCAGCAGCTTGGACAGTAACTATGGCTACACCTTC.